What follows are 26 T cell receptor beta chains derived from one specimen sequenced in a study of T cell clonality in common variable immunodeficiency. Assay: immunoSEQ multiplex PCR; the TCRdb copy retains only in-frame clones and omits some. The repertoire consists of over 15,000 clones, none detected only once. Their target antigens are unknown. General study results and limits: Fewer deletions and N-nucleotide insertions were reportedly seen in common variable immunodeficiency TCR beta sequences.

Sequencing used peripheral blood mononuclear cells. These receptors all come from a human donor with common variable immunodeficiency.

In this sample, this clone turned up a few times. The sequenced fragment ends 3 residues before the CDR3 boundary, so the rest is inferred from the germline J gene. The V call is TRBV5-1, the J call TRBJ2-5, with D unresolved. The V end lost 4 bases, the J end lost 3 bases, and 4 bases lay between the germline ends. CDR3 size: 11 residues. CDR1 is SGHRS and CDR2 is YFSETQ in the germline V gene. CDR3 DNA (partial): TGCGCCAGCAGCGTAAAAGAGACC. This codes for CASSVKET. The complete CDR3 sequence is CASSVKETQYF.

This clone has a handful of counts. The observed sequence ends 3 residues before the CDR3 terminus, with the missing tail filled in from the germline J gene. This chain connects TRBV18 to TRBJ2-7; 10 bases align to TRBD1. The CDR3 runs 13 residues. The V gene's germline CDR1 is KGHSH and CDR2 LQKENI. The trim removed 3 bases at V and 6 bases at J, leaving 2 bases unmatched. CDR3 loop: CASSPRTGGEQYF. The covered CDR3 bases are TGTGCCAGCTCACCCCGGACAGGGGGCGAG.

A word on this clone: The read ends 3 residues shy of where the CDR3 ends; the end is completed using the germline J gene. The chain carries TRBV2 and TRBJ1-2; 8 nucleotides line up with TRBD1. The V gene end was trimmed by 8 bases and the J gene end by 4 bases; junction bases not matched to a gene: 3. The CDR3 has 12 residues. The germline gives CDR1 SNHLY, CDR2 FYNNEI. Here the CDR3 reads CASGGQGYGYTF. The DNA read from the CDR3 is TGTGCCAGCGGTGGACAGGGCTATGGC. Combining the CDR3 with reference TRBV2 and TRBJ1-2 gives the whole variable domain EPEVTQTPSHQVTQMGQEVILRCVPISNHLYFYWYRQILGQKVEFLVSFYNNEISEKSEIFDDQFSVERPDGSNFTLKIRSTKLEDSAMYFCASGGQGYGYTFGSGTRLTVV.

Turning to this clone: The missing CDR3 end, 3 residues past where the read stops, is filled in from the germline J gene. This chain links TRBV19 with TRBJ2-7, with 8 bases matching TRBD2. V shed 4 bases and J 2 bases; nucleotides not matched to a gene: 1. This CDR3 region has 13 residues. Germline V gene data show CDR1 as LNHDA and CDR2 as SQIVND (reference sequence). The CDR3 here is CASSKGLAYEQYF. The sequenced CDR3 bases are TGTGCCAGTAGTAAGGGACTAGCCTACGAG.

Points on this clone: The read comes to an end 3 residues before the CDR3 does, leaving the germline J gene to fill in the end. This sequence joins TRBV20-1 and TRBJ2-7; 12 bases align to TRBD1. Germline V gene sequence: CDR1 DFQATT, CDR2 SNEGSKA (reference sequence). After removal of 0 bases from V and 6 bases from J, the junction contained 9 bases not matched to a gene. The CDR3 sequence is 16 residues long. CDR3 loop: CSARDPGTGGTFEQYF. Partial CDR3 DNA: TGCAGTGCTAGAGATCCCGGGACAGGGGGCACGTTCGAG.

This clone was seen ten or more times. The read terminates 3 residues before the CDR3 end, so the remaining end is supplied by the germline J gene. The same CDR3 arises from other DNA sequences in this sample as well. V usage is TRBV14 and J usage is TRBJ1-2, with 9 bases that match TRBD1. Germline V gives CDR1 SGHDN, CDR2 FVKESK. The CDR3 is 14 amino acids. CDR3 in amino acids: CASSQGQGGSDYTF. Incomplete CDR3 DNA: TGTGCCAGCAGCCAAGGACAGGGGGGTAGTGAC.

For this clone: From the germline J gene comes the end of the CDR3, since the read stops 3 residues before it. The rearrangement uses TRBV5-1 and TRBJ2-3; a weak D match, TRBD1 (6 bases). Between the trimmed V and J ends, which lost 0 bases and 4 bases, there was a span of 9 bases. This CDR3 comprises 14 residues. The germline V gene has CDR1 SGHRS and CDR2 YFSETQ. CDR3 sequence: CASSLDRAADTQYF. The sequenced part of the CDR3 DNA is TGCGCCAGCAGCTTGGACAGGGCGGCAGATACG.

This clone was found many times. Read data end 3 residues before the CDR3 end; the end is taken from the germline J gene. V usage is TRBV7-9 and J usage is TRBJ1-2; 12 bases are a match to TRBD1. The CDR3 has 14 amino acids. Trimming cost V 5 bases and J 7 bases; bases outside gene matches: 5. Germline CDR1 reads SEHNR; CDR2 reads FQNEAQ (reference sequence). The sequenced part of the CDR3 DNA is TGTGCCAGCAGCCAGGGACAGGGGGCCGGTGGC. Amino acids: CASSQGQGAGG. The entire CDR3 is CASSQGQGAGGYTF.

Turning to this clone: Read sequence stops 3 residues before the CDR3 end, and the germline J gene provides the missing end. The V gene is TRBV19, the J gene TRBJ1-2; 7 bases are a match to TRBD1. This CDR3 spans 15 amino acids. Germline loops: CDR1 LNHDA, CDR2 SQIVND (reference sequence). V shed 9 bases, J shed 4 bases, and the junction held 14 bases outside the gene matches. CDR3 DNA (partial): TGTGCCAGCATTAGAGACAGGGCCCAACTCTATGGC. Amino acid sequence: CASIRDRAQLYG. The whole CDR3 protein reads CASIRDRAQLYGYTF.

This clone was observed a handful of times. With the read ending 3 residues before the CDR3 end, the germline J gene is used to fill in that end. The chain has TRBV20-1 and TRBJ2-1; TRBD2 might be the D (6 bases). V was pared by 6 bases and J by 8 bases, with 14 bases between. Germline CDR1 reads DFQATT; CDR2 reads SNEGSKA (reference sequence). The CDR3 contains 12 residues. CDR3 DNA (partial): TGCAGTGCACGGGGACTTGAATATGAG. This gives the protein CSARGLEYE. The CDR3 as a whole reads CSARGLEYEQFF.

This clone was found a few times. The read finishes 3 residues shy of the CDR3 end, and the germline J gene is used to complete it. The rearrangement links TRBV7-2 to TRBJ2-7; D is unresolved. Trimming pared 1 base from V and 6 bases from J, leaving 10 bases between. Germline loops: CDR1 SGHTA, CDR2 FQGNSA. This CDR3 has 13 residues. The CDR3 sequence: CASSLEGRLEQYF. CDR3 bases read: TGTGCCAGCAGCTTAGAGGGCAGGCTCGAG. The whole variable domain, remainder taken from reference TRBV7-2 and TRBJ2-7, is GAGVSQSPSNKVTEKGKDVELRCDPISGHTALYWYRQSLGQGLEFLIYFQGNSAPDKSGLPSDRFSAERTGGSVSTLTIQRTQQEDSAVYLCASSLEGRLEQYFGPGTRLTVT.

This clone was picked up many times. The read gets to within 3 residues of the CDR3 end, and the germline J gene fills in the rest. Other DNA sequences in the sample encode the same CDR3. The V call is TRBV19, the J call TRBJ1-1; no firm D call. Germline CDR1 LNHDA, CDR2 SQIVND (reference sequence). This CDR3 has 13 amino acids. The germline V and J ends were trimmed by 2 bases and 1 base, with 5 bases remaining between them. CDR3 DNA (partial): TGTGCCAGTAGTATAACACGGAACACTGAA. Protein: CASSITRNTE. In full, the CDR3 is CASSITRNTEAFF.

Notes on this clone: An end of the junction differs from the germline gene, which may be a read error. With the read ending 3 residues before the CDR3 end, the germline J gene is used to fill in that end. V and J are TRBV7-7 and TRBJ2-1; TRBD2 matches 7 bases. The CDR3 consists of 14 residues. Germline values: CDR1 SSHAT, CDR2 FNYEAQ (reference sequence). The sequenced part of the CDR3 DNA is TGTGCTAGCAGCTTAGGCGGGAGCGGTGGTGAG. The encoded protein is CASSLGGSGGE. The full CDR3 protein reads CASSLGGSGGEQFF.

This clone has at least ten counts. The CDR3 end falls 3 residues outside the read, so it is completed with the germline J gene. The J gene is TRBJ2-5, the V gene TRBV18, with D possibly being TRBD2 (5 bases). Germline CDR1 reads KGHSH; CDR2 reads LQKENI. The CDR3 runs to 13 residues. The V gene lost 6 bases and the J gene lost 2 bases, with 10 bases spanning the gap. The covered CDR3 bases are TGTGCCAGCTCCAGGACTCCACAAGAGACC. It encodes CASSRTPQET. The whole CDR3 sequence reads CASSRTPQETQYF.

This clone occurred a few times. The CDR3 DNA, read in part, is TGTGCCAGCAGGACGAGGGGGGGCCCAAATGGCAATGAG. Translating gives CASRTRGGPNGNE. The whole CDR3 sequence reads CASRTRGGPNGNEQFF. The chain recombines TRBV2 with TRBJ2-1; D perhaps matches TRBD2 (7 bases). The sequence runs out 3 residues before the end of the CDR3; the remainder is reconstructed from the germline J gene. V shed 6 bases and J shed 6 bases, with 21 bases lying between them. The CDR3 spans 16 residues. The germline V gene has CDR1 SNHLY and CDR2 FYNNEI.

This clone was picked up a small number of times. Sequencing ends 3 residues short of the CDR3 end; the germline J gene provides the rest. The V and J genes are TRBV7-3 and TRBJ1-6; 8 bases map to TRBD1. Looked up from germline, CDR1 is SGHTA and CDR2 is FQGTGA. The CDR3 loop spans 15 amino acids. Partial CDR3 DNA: TGTGCCAGCAGCCTAAAACCGGGACAGGACGCGCCC. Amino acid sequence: CASSLKPGQDAP. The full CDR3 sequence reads CASSLKPGQDAPLHF.

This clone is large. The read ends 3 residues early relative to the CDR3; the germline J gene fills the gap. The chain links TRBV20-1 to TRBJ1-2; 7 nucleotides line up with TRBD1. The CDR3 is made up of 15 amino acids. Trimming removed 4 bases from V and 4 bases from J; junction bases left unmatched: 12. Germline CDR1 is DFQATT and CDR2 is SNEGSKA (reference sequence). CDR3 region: CSAKFGRGRSYGYTF. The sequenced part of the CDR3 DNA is TGCAGTGCTAAGTTTGGGAGGGGGCGAAGCTATGGC.

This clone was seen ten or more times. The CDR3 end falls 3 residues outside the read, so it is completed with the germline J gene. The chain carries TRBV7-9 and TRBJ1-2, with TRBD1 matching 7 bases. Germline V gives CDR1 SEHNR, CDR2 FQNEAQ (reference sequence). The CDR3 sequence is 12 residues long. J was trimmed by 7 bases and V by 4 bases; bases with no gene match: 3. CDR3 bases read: TGTGCCAGCAGCTCCACAGGGGTTGGC. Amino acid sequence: CASSSTGVG. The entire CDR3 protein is CASSSTGVGYTF.

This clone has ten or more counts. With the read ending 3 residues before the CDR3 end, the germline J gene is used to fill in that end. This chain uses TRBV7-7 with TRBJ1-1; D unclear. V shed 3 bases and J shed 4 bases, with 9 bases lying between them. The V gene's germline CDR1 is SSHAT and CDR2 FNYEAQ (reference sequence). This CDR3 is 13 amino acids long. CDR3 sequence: CASSFRSGTEAFF. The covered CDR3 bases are TGTGCCAGCAGCTTTCGATCGGGCACTGAA.

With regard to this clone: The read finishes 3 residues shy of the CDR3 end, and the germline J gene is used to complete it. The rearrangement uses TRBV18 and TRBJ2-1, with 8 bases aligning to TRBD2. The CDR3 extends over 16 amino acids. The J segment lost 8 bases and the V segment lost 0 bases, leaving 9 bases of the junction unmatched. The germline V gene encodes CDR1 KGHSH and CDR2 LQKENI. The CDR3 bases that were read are TGTGCCAGCTCACCACCGGTCGGGGGGGCCGGGGATGAG. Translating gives CASSPPVGGAGDE. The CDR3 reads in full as CASSPPVGGAGDEQFF.

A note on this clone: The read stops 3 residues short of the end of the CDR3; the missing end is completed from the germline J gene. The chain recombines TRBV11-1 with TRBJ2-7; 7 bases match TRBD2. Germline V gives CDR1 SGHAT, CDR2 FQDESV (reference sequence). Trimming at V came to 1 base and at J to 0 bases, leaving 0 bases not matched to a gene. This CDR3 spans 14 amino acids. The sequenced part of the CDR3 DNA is TGTGCCAGCAGCTTAGAGCGGGGCTCCTACGAG. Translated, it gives CASSLERGSYE. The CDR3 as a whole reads CASSLERGSYEQYF.

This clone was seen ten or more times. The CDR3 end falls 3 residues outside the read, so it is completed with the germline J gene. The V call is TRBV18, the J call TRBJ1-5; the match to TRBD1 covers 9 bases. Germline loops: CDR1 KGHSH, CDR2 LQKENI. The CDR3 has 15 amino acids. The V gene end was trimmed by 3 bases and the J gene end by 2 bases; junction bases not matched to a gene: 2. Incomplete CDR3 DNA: TGTGCCAGCTCACCCCGGGACAGGGGCAATCAGCCC. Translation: CASSPRDRGNQP. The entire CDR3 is CASSPRDRGNQPQHF.

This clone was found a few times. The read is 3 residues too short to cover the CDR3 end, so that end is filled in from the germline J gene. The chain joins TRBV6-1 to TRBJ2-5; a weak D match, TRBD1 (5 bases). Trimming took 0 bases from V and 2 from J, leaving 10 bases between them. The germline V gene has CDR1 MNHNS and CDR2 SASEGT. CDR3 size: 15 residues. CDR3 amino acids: CASSEARVVQETQYF. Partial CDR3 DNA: TGTGCCAGCAGTGAAGCCAGGGTAGTACAAGAGACC.

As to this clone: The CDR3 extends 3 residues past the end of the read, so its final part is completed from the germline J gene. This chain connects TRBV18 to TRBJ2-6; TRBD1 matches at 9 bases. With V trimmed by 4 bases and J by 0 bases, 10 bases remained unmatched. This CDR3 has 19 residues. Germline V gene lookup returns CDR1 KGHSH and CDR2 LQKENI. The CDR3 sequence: CASSLYRGRRSSGANVLTF. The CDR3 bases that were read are TGTGCCAGCTCACTATACAGGGGGCGTCGATCCTCTGGGGCCAACGTC. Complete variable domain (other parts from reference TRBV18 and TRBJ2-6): NAGVMQNPRHLVRRRGQEARLRCSPMKGHSHVYWYRQLPEEGLKFMVYLQKENIIDESGMPKERFSAEFPKEGPSILRIQQVVRGDSAAYFCASSLYRGRRSSGANVLTFGAGSRLTVL.

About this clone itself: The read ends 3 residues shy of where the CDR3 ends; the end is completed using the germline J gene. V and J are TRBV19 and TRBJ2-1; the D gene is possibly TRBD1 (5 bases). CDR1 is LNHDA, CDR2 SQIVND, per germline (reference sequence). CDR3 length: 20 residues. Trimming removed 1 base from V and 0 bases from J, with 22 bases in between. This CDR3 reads CASSIVGQTDGRYSYNEQFF. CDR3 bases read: TGTGCCAGTAGTATAGTGGGGCAAACGGACGGGCGTTACTCCTACAATGAG.

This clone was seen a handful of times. CDR3 protein: CASSFMGGPLEKLFF. CDR3 DNA, as far as it was read: TGCGCCAGCAGCTTCATGGGGGGTCCTCTTGAAAAA. This chain connects TRBV5-1 to TRBJ1-4, with D maybe TRBD1 (5 bases). The read falls 3 residues short of the CDR3 end, and the missing part is taken from the germline J gene. The CDR3 runs to 15 residues. CDR1 and CDR2 from the germline V gene are SGHRS and YFSETQ. Deletions cut 2 bases from V and 7 bases from J, with 15 bases between.